Below, 9 T cell receptor beta chains from the same sample are listed, as sequenced in a study of T cell responses to AZD1222 COVID-19 vaccine. TCRdb's copy holds only in-frame clones and misses some; the assay was immunoSEQ multiplex PCR. The sample carries some 110,000 clones, around 83% recorded once. Material: peripheral blood, obtained 28 days after the second AZD1222 dose. The receptors were gathered from an adult who received the AZD1222 COVID-19 vaccine.

The rearrangement joins TRBV7-9 to TRBJ1-3; D is uncertain. CDR3 length: 12 amino acids. Germline V gives CDR1 SEHNR, CDR2 FQNEAQ (reference sequence). Trimming left V 2 bases short and J 7 bases short, with 6 bases between. CDR3 sequence (DNA): TGTGCCAGCAGCTTACTGCGGAACACCATATATTTT. Protein: CASSLLRNTIYF.

This chain uses TRBV25-1 with TRBJ2-3; D is unresolved. Germline V gene lookup returns CDR1 MGHDK and CDR2 SYGVNS. The CDR3 covers 15 residues. Trimming took off 3 bases at V and 0 bases at J, with 10 bases between the two ends. The CDR3 reads CASSDGTLSTDTQYF. The DNA of the CDR3 is TGTGCCAGCAGTGATGGCACTCTTAGCACAGATACGCAGTATTTT.

V and J are TRBV7-2 and TRBJ2-7; maybe TRBD1 (5 bases). The CDR3 is made up of 15 amino acids. Germline values: CDR1 SGHTA, CDR2 FQGNSA. Trimming left V 6 bases short and J 1 base short, with 16 bases between. Here the CDR3 reads CASRSSTARSYEQYF. In DNA, the CDR3 is TGTGCCAGCAGGTCATCGACAGCCCGGTCCTACGAGCAGTACTTC. The variable domain in full, with the rest retrieved from reference TRBV7-2 and TRBJ2-7, is GAGVSQSPSNKVTEKGKDVELRCDPISGHTALYWYRQSLGQGLEFLIYFQGNSAPDKSGLPSDRFSAERTGGSVSTLTIQRTQQEDSAVYLCASRSSTARSYEQYFGPGTRLTVT.

The chain combines TRBV19 with TRBJ1-6; D is ambiguous. V lost 6 bases, J lost 3 bases, and 6 bases lay in between. This CDR3 has 13 amino acids. The germline V gene encodes CDR1 LNHDA and CDR2 SQIVND (reference sequence). CDR3 nucleotides: TGTGCCAGTAGCGTGGGCTATAATTCACCCCTCCACTTT. This translates into CASSVGYNSPLHF.

The chain carries TRBV5-1 and TRBJ2-5, with 12 bases matching TRBD2. Germline V gene sequence: CDR1 SGHRS, CDR2 YFSETQ. J gave up 12 bases and V 0 bases, and 6 bases lay outside the gene matches. The CDR3 consists of 14 residues. The CDR3 reads CASSLVLAGGTKYF. CDR3 nucleotide sequence: TGCGCCAGCAGCTTGGTACTAGCGGGGGGAACGAAGTACTTC. Together with reference TRBV5-1 and TRBJ2-5, the CDR3 gives the full variable domain: KAGVTQTPRYLIKTRGQQVTLSCSPISGHRSVSWYQQTPGQGLQFLFEYFSETQRNKGNFPGRFSGRQFSNSRSEMNVSTLELGDSALYLCASSLVLAGGTKYFGPGTRLLVL.

The V gene is TRBV9, the J gene TRBJ1-2; the D is unclear. Germline V gene data show CDR1 as SGDLS and CDR2 as YYNGEE. V was pared by 2 bases and J by 6 bases, with 11 bases between. The CDR3 has 13 amino acids. The DNA of the CDR3 is TGTGCCAGCAGCGTTGACCACCGGGATGGCTACACCTTC. Encoded protein: CASSVDHRDGYTF.

The rearrangement joins TRBV7-8 to TRBJ1-2, with D unresolved. This CDR3 spans 18 amino acids. V was shortened by 1 base and J by 1 base, with 19 bases between the two germline ends. Per the germline V gene, CDR1 is SGHVS and CDR2 is FQNEAQ. The CDR3 protein is CASSLGWRRTIINYGYTF. CDR3 nucleotides: TGTGCCAGCAGCTTAGGGTGGAGACGGACTATCATTAACTATGGCTACACCTTC.

The V gene is TRBV2, the J gene TRBJ1-2; perhaps TRBD1 as D (5 bases). This CDR3 comprises 14 residues. Trimming stripped 4 bases from V and 6 bases from J, with 15 bases between. Germline values: CDR1 SNHLY, CDR2 FYNNEI. CDR3 in amino acids: CASSGLDREDGYTF. For the CDR3, the DNA is TGTGCCAGCAGTGGCCTAGACAGAGAGGATGGCTACACCTTC.

The chain has TRBV23-1 and TRBJ1-1, with 7 bases identical to TRBD1. TRBV23-1 is an open reading frame whose function is uncertain. V lost 1 base to trimming and J lost 3 bases; unmatched junction nucleotides: 5. The CDR3 is made up of 15 amino acids. CDR3 region: CASSQWARGDTEAFF. The DNA of the CDR3 is TGCGCCAGCAGTCAATGGGCCAGGGGGGACACTGAAGCTTTCTTT.